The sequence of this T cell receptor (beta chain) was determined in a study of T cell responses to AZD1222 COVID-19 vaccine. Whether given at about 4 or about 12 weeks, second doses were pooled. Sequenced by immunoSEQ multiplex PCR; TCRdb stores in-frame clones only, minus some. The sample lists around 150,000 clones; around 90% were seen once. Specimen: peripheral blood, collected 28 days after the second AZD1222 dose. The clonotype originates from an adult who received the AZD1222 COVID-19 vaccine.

In nucleotides, the CDR3 is TGCAGCGCGTACAGGCCGATGAACACTGAAGCTTTCTTT. Its translation is CSAYRPMNTEAFF. The V gene is TRBV29-1, the J gene TRBJ1-1, with D possibly matching TRBD1 (5 bases). Germline V gene data show CDR1 as SQVTM and CDR2 as ANQGSEA. This CDR3 is 13 amino acids long. Trimming removed 7 bases from V and 0 bases from J, with 12 bases in between.